These 21 T cell receptor beta chains originate from one sample sequenced in a study of cytomegalovirus exposure and HLA in healthy donors. The PCR had 60 Vbeta and 13 Jbeta primers. Sequenced by immunoSEQ multiplex PCR; TCRdb stores in-frame clones only, minus some. The sample comprises 150,000 to 200,000 clones, over 75% of which are singletons, and about 3.1% rests with the top ten. The sample taken for sequencing was PBMCs. Receptor source: a female donor in good health and CMV-seronegative.

The chain has TRBV6-6 and TRBJ2-4; weak D call: TRBD2 (6 bases). The CDR3 covers 16 residues. Germline CDR1 is MNHNY and CDR2 is SVGAGI (reference sequence). Trimming left V 7 bases short and J 0 bases short, with 16 bases between. The CDR3 spells CASKEKAEGAKNIQYF. CDR3 bases: TGTGCCAGCAAAGAGAAGGCGGAGGGAGCCAAAAACATTCAGTACTTC.

The chain is built from TRBV5-5 and TRBJ1-3; no reliable D call. This CDR3 has 16 amino acids. V lost 3 bases, J lost 0 bases, and 13 bases lay in between. The germline V gene has CDR1 SGHKS and CDR2 YYEKEE (reference sequence). CDR3 coding DNA: TGTGCCAGCAGCTCGGAAACACTACTCTCTGGAAACACCATATATTTT. It is translated as CASSSETLLSGNTIYF.

J is TRBJ2-2 and V is TRBV7-9; TRBD2 matches at 7 bases. CDR1 is SEHNR and CDR2 is FQNEAQ in the germline V gene (reference sequence). Germline trimming cut 3 bases from V and 3 bases from J; bases unmatched to any gene: 7. The CDR3 loop spans 16 amino acids. The DNA of the CDR3 is TGTGCCAGCAGCTTTAGGGGAGGGTCGGACACCGGGGAGCTGTTTTTT. The encoded protein is CASSFRGGSDTGELFF. Using reference TRBV7-9 and TRBJ2-2 for the parts outside the CDR3, the full variable domain is DTGVSQNPRHKITKRGQNVTFRCDPISEHNRLYWYRQTLGQGPEFLTYFQNEAQLEKSRLLSDRFSAERPKGSFSTLEIQRTEQGDSAMYLCASSFRGGSDTGELFFGEGSRLTVL.

The chain uses TRBV6-6 and TRBJ2-2; 9 bases fit TRBD1. Germline CDR1 reads MNHNY; CDR2 reads SVGAGI (reference sequence). The CDR3 spans 15 residues. V was pared by 6 bases and J by 3 bases, with 5 bases of the junction left unmatched. The CDR3 nucleotides read TGTGCCAGCAGCAAACAGGGGGCGGACACCGGGGAGCTGTTTTTT. This encodes CASSKQGADTGELFF.

This clone was picked up a small number of times. Other DNA variants within this sample encode the same CDR3. The chain recombines TRBV5-1 with TRBJ2-3, with 9 bases aligning to TRBD2. CDR3 length: 14 amino acids. With 4 bases clipped from V and 4 bases from J, the junction kept 4 bases outside the gene matches. Germline CDR1 reads SGHRS; CDR2 reads YFSETQ. Here the CDR3 reads CASSGGLASDTQYF. CDR3 coding DNA: TGCGCCAGCAGCGGGGGACTAGCCTCAGATACGCAGTATTTT.

The chain joins TRBV19 to TRBJ2-5; tentatively, D is TRBD2 (5 bases). The CDR3 runs to 13 residues. Germline values: CDR1 LNHDA, CDR2 SQIVND (reference sequence). V was shortened by 3 bases and J by 2 bases, with 7 bases between the two germline ends. The CDR3 here is CASSIQRQETQYF. CDR3 in DNA: TGTGCCAGTAGTATCCAGCGGCAAGAGACCCAGTACTTC. Full variable domain (missing parts from reference TRBV19 and TRBJ2-5): DGGITQSPKYLFRKEGQNVTLSCEQNLNHDAMYWYRQDPGQGLRLIYYSQIVNDFQKGDIAEGYSVSREKKESFPLTVTSAQKNPTAFYLCASSIQRQETQYFGPGTRLLVL.

The rearrangement uses TRBV30 and TRBJ1-1; 10 bases match TRBD1. V lost 2 bases, J lost 1 base, and 1 base stayed unmatched. This CDR3 region has 14 residues. Germline V gene data show CDR1 as GTSNPN and CDR2 as SVGIG (reference sequence). The DNA of the CDR3 is TGTGCCTGGAGTAGGGACAGGGGGAACACTGAAGCTTTCTTT. Its translation: CAWSRDRGNTEAFF.

This rearrangement joins TRBV19 to TRBJ1-5; 9 nucleotides match TRBD1. This CDR3 is built from 16 residues. The V and J ends lost 8 bases and 2 bases, in that order; junction bases with no gene match: 10. Germline values: CDR1 LNHDA, CDR2 SQIVND (reference sequence). The CDR3 DNA is TGTGCCAGTTTTACAGGGGGCGCGGGGGGCAATCAGCCCCAGCATTTT. It specifies CASFTGGAGGNQPQHF.

This clone was observed a handful of times. The gene calls are TRBV27 and TRBJ2-7; the match to TRBD1 covers 8 bases. Trimming at V came to 1 base and at J to 3 bases, leaving 5 bases not matched to a gene. The CDR3 sequence is 15 residues long. Germline V gene data show CDR1 as MNHEY and CDR2 as SMNVEV (reference sequence). The CDR3 nucleotides read TGTGCCAGCAGTTTATTAGGACAGGGAGTCTACGAGCAGTACTTC. It encodes CASSLLGQGVYEQYF.

The chain carries TRBV18 and TRBJ2-3; D remains ambiguous. The CDR3 covers 12 residues. Germline V lookup: CDR1 KGHSH, CDR2 LQKENI. V was shortened by 6 bases and J by 6 bases, with 10 bases between the two germline ends. For the CDR3, the DNA is TGTGCCAGCTCCCCCCTGGAGGATACGCAGTATTTT. Translated, it gives CASSPLEDTQYF.

The chain has TRBV6-1 and TRBJ2-5; 9 positions match TRBD1. The DNA end favors TRBJ2-7, so the J call may be wrong. The CDR3 contains 14 residues. The germline gives CDR1 MNHNS, CDR2 SASEGT. CDR3 DNA sequence: TGTGCCAGCAGAGACCGGGACAGGGCCTACGAGCAGTACTTC. Translated: CASRDRDRAYEQYF.

The rearrangement uses TRBV28 and TRBJ1-4; D might be TRBD1 (6 bases). Germline V gene sequence: CDR1 MDHEN, CDR2 SYDVKM. Trimming stripped 4 bases from V and 3 bases from J, with 12 bases between. This CDR3 comprises 15 residues. The CDR3 region is CASSSYRAPNEKLFF. As DNA, the CDR3 is TGTGCCAGCAGTTCCTACAGGGCACCTAATGAAAAACTGTTTTTT. Together with reference TRBV28 and TRBJ1-4, the CDR3 gives the full variable domain: DVKVTQSSRYLVKRTGEKVFLECVQDMDHENMFWYRQDPGLGLRLIYFSYDVKMKEKGDIPEGYSVSREKKERFSLILESASTNQTSMYLCASSSYRAPNEKLFFGSGTQLSVL.

This sequence joins TRBV18 and TRBJ1-2; possible D gene TRBD1, 5 bases. The V gene's germline CDR1 is KGHSH and CDR2 LQKENI. The CDR3 totals 14 residues. The V gene lost 4 bases and the J gene lost 0 bases, with 9 bases spanning the gap. The CDR3 loop is CASSLGASNYGYTF. The CDR3 nucleotides are TGTGCCAGCTCACTAGGGGCTTCTAACTATGGCTACACCTTC.

This clone was seen only a few times. CDR3 region: CASSVEQGSYEQYF. CDR3 DNA: TGTGCCAGCAGCGTAGAACAGGGCTCCTACGAGCAGTACTTC. The chain links TRBV9 to TRBJ2-7, with a tentative D call TRBD1 (6 bases). Germline loops: CDR1 SGDLS, CDR2 YYNGEE. The CDR3 runs to 14 residues. With 0 bases removed from V and 0 bases from J, the gap between germline ends came to 7 bases.

CDR3 nucleotides: TGTGCCAGCAAAGCAAGGGCGGGAACTGAAGCTTTCTTT. As protein: CASKARAGTEAFF. The genes are TRBV6-6 and TRBJ1-1, with D unresolved. CDR1 and CDR2 from the germline V gene are MNHNY and SVGAGI (reference sequence). V lost 7 bases, J lost 5 bases, and 14 bases lay in between. The CDR3 consists of 13 residues.

The chain joins TRBV6-8 to TRBJ1-6; TRBD1 aligns across 7 bases. Germline CDR1 and CDR2: MNHGY and SAAAGT. The CDR3 consists of 17 residues. The V and J ends lost 4 bases and 0 bases, in that order; junction bases with no gene match: 6. The CDR3 loop is CASSFMDRSSYNSPLHF. The CDR3 DNA is TGTGCCAGCAGTTTCATGGACAGGAGCTCCTATAATTCACCCCTCCACTTT.

The chain uses TRBV18 and TRBJ2-1; D might be TRBD2 (6 bases). The CDR3 sequence is 14 residues long. Germline loops: CDR1 KGHSH, CDR2 LQKENI. V was shortened by 8 bases and J by 3 bases, with 14 bases between the two germline ends. The CDR3 DNA is TGTGCCAGCACACGGGAGCGGGTCTACAATGAGCAGTTCTTC. This gives the protein CASTRERVYNEQFF.

The CDR3 nucleotides read TGTGCCAGCAGTGCTCCGGGTCCCAATCAGCCCCAGCATTTT. Translated, it gives CASSAPGPNQPQHF. The gene calls are TRBV6-5 and TRBJ1-5; no firm D call. The V and J ends lost 5 bases and 3 bases respectively, with 11 bases between them. CDR3 size: 14 residues. CDR1 MNHEY and CDR2 SVGAGI come from the germline V gene.

The chain has TRBV12-1 and TRBJ2-7; TRBD2 was called by the table and not checked on the DNA. TRBV12-1 represents a pseudogene. The CDR3 length is 15 residues. The CDR3 loop reads CASSLGLAGSYEQYF. The DNA of the CDR3 is TGTGCCAGCAGCTTGGGACTAGCGGGCTCCTACGAGCAGTACTTC.

This chain joins TRBV10-3 and TRBJ2-1; the match to TRBD2 covers 8 bases. The germline gives CDR1 ENHRY, CDR2 SYGVKD. This CDR3 spans 13 amino acids. Germline trimming cut 6 bases from V and 5 bases from J; bases unmatched to any gene: 3. CDR3 in amino acids: CAIRIAGHNEQFF. In DNA form, the CDR3 reads TGTGCCATCAGGATAGCGGGACACAATGAGCAGTTCTTC.

The chain carries TRBV27 and TRBJ2-7, with 7 bases fitting TRBD1. This CDR3 region has 14 residues. The V gene end was trimmed by 3 bases and the J gene end by 2 bases; junction bases not matched to a gene: 4. The germline CDR1 and CDR2 sequences are MNHEY and SMNVEV (reference sequence). The CDR3 sequence is CASSFGTAPYEQYF. CDR3 DNA sequence: TGTGCCAGCAGTTTTGGGACAGCCCCCTACGAGCAGTACTTC.